The clone carrying this T cell receptor beta chain was counted once. Its cognate antigen is unknown. The same CDR3 arises from other DNA sequences in this sample as well. This sample is drawn from a study of shared clonotypes between healthy human individuals. For the study at large: Each donor had three CD4 naive, three CD4 memory, two CD8 naive and one CD8 memory plate. Study-wide points: Unshared clonotypes carried lower generation probabilities than those common to all four donors. Among donors, the sharing of clonotypes was expected to be influenced by sequencing depth. Clonotype sharing across several donors was observed for around 5% of naive CD4 clonotypes.

Produced via immunoSEQ multiplex PCR; TCRdb's table is partial and in-frame only. The sample holds about 1.5 million clones; 95% to 97% are singletons and the top ten take roughly 1.2%. The CDR3 totals 13 residues. The V and J ends lost 2 bases and 4 bases respectively, with 8 bases between them. Germline V gene lookup returns CDR1 MDHEN and CDR2 SYDVKM. J is TRBJ1-2 and V is TRBV28, with D possibly TRBD1 on 5 matching bases. This receptor was taken from a man aged 30-40 years in good health. Specimen: naive CD4+ T cells sorted from blood. As for subset: CD45RA+ positively selected. The CDR3 protein is CASSLQGSYGYTF. In DNA form, the CDR3 reads TGTGCCAGCAGTTTACAGGGATCCTATGGCTACACCTTC.